This TCR beta chain derives from a study of blood T cells in healthy people across ages (dated by TCRdb to between 2014 and 2016). Notes on the research overall: In model experiments, template switching captured about one uniquely barcoded TCR beta cDNA molecule for every two T cells. The donors were divided into four age groups: young (average roughly 17 years), middle-aged (about 39), aged (approximately 62) and long-lived (around 87). Donors of different ages were randomly distributed across sequencing lanes to avoid experimental bias. The study analyzed two additional independent replicas of 1 million unique cDNA reads from the same blood draw for two donors, one aged 18 to 29 and one aged 80 or older. To track age-related changes in TCR beta repertoire diversity, the study relied on deep sequencing normalized with unique cDNA molecular identifiers.

Receptor libraries were prepared by 5' RACE. The sequencer was an Illumina HiSeq 2500. A second PCR of roughly 7 to 12 cycles was run with a J-beta primer mix and a sample-barcoded 5' primer. A template-switch 5' adaptor carrying 12 random nucleotides introduced a unique molecular identifier onto each TCR beta cDNA molecule. Each sample yielded at least 2.5 million CDR3-containing paired-end reads. All of the RNA was converted into first-strand cDNA using the Mint cDNA synthesis kit, with a TRBC-specific oligonucleotide serving as the primer. Following uracil-DNA glycosylase treatment, a first 18-cycle PCR with universal primers M1SS and BC2_uni_R was performed on all cDNA. For the original study's pipeline: Normalization of each sample was performed by random selection of 1 million high-quality reads, each carrying a distinct molecular identifier. Instead of being binned into consensus sequences, reads with shared molecular identifiers were discarded. MiTCR, run with a Q25 quality threshold and the strictest error-elimination algorithm, handled CDR3 identification, clonotype clustering and error correction. A nonparametric unseen species model with Euler transformation was used to estimate lower-bound total TCR beta diversity. Using fastp trimming at Q25 and MiXCR clonotype assembly, TCRdb reanalyzed the public sequencing data and kept in-frame beta chains. Each record represents a unique CDR3 protein, reported with the most common genes and DNA among its rows. It is TCRdb's table, rather than the study itself, that gives the V and J calls and clone size. The sample has about 650,000 distinct CDR3 sequences on record, about 30% of them singletons. The top ten hold 15% of the sample.

This clonotype was detected ten times or more. Its antigen remains unidentified. Per-nucleotide qualities are absent, and no much larger clonotype sits a single base away. The paper's findings and limits, for the study overall: Donor CMV infection status was unknown, potentially confounding age-related changes in expanded clonotypes. As age increased, observed TCR beta diversity per million T cells dropped in a roughly linear way, and a significant reduction was already evident by age roughly 40. The long-lived group showed more naive CD4+ T cells, fewer expanded clones and increased TCR diversity than the aged group, suggesting age selection. Conclusive comparison of naive and antigen-experienced compartments was prevented by the profiling of bulk unsorted PBMCs. Total diversity estimates from one million sequenced T cells were considered lower bounds and underestimates. The percentage of naive T cells measured by flow cytometry correlated strongly with observed TCR beta diversity.

V gives up 6 bases and J gives up 0 bases, and the segment between their germline ends measures 15 bases. The CDR3 sequence holds 15 residues, the cysteine and phenylalanine included. The kept DNA is CDR3 alone, 45 bases in frame from the first base. Per the germline V gene, SGHTA is the CDR1 and FQGNSA is the CDR2. The donors were about 40 Caucasian individuals from Russia, aged roughly 6 to 100 years, who were systemically healthy. Each donor gave 8.5 to 10 milliliters of peripheral blood, collected into EDTA-treated Vacutainer tubes. Ficoll-Paque density-gradient centrifugation was used to isolate PBMCs, with at least 7 million per sample. Total RNA was extracted from PBMCs with Trizol reagent, with at least 5.5 micrograms obtained per sample. For every donor, flow cytometry on a PBMC aliquot measured the percentage of naive CD45RAhigh/CD27high T cells.

This clonotype was obtained from a woman of 80 years or more in good health. Donor details come from another sample of the same person, matched by shared clones. Sequencing was done on a sample of blood. Recombination connected TRBV7-2 to TRBJ2-7; possibly the D gene is TRBD2, per 6 matching bases. The CDR3 region reads CASRREGVSSYEQYF. The DNA reads TGTGCCAGCAGGCGGGAAGGGGTTAGCTCCTACGAGCAGTACTTC.